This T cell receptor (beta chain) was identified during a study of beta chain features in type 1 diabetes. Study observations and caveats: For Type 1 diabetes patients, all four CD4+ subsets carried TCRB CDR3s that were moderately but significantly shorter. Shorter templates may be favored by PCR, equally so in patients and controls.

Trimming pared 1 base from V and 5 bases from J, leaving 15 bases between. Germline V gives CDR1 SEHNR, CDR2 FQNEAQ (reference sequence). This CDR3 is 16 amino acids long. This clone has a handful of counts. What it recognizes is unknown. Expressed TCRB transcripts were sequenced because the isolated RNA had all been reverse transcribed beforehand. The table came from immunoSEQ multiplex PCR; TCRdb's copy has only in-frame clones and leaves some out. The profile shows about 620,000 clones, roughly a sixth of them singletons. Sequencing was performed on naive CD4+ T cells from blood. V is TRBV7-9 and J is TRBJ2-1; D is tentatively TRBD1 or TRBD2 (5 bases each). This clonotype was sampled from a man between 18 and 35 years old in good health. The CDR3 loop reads CASSLGNGDLNNEQFF. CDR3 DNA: TGTGCCAGCAGCTTAGGTAACGGGGACCTGAACAATGAGCAGTTCTTC.